The 28 T cell receptor beta chains given below trace back to one sample, sequenced in a study of human T cells and chemical hapten exposure. Time point specified: patch test 2, 6 weeks after DPC sensitization. Indicated treatment: therapeutic diphenylcyclopropenone sensitization with weekly scalp DPC. One entry per CDR3 protein results from TCRdb running MiXCR on the RACE reads. The sample lists roughly 92,000 distinct CDR3 sequences, roughly an eighth occurring once. Sequencing used whole blood, obtained in connection with sensitization to the hapten diphenylcyclopropenone (DPC). Receptor source: a woman aged 40 to 49 with alopecia areata. Some clones in this sample may be carry-over from other donors' samples.

This clonotype was observed a few times. The rearrangement uses TRBV20-1 and TRBJ2-1; 14 bases match TRBD2. V was clipped by 3 bases and J by 7 bases; unmatched bases: 5. The CDR3 is 15 amino acids. CDR1 DFQATT and CDR2 SNEGSKA come from the germline V gene (reference sequence). CDR3 protein: CSARVGLAGGNEQFF. Here the CDR3 DNA reads TGCAGTGCTAGGGTAGGACTAGCGGGAGGAAATGAGCAGTTCTTC.

This clonotype was seen only a few times. This chain connects TRBV5-8 to TRBJ2-5; D remains ambiguous. CDR1 is SGHTS and CDR2 is YDEGEE in the germline V gene. The CDR3 is 14 residues long. The ends were cut back, 0 bases at V and 4 bases at J, with 10 bases in the middle. CDR3 bases: TGTGCCAGCAGCTTGGAGGATAGGAGAGAGACCCAGTACTTC. Protein product: CASSLEDRRETQYF.

This clonotype was seen repeatedly, ten times or more. The rearrangement links TRBV11-2 to TRBJ1-1; the D gene is possibly TRBD1 (6 bases). Germline CDR1 is SGHAT and CDR2 is FQNNGV. This CDR3 comprises 13 residues. Trimming pared 5 bases from V and 3 bases from J, leaving 10 bases between. DNA for the CDR3: TGTGCCAGCAGCAACAGGGTTGACACTGAAGCTTTCTTT. Amino acids: CASSNRVDTEAFF.

This clonotype was seen repeatedly, ten times or more. The rearrangement links TRBV20-1 to TRBJ2-1; TRBD2 might be the D (6 bases). The germline CDR1 and CDR2 sequences are DFQATT and SNEGSKA (reference sequence). V dropped 0 bases and J dropped 7 bases, with 22 bases sitting between them. This CDR3 has 17 residues. The CDR3 protein is CSARDRIGSVTWNEQFF. CDR3 nucleotide sequence: TGCAGTGCTAGAGATCGCATCGGGAGCGTTACTTGGAATGAGCAGTTCTTC.

The genes are TRBV11-2 and TRBJ2-7, with TRBD1 as a possible D gene (6 bases). V was pared by 3 bases and J by 0 bases, with 21 bases between. CDR3 size: 18 residues. Germline V gene lookup returns CDR1 SGHAT and CDR2 FQNNGV. CDR3 region: CASSLLLSRDKGSYEQYF. CDR3 bases: TGTGCCAGCAGCTTGTTATTAAGTAGGGACAAAGGCTCCTACGAGCAGTACTTC.

The chain uses TRBV7-2 and TRBJ2-5, with 9 bases fitting TRBD2. This CDR3 is built from 17 residues. Germline assignment: CDR1 SGHTA and CDR2 FQGNSA. With 0 bases clipped from V and 0 bases from J, the junction kept 5 bases outside the gene matches. The CDR3 sequence is CASSLALSGGYQETQYF. Here the CDR3 DNA reads TGTGCCAGCAGCTTAGCGCTAAGCGGGGGGTACCAAGAGACCCAGTACTTC.

The chain employs TRBV20-1 and TRBJ2-1, with 9 nucleotides matching TRBD2. V was clipped by 5 bases and J by 6 bases; unmatched bases: 8. The CDR3 runs to 14 residues. The germline V gene has CDR1 DFQATT and CDR2 SNEGSKA (reference sequence). The CDR3 reads CSAPPLRGGNEQFF. The CDR3 DNA sequence: TGCAGTGCTCCACCTCTGCGGGGGGGCAATGAGCAGTTCTTC.

The chain links TRBV20-1 to TRBJ2-2, with D uncertain. V lost 5 bases, J lost 4 bases, and 14 bases lay in between. In germline, CDR1 is DFQATT, CDR2 SNEGSKA (reference sequence). This CDR3 spans 14 amino acids. The DNA of the CDR3 is TGCAGTGCTCGAGGTCCTGTTGGCACCGGGGAGCTGTTTTTT. Protein product: CSARGPVGTGELFF.

This clonotype was picked up many times. The chain couples TRBV6-5 to TRBJ2-2; TRBD1 or TRBD2 may be the D gene (5 bases each). The V gene's germline CDR1 is MNHEY and CDR2 SVGAGI. The V end lost 0 bases, the J end lost 7 bases, and 9 bases lay between the germline ends. There are 14 residues in the CDR3. The CDR3 DNA reads TGTGCCAGCAGTTACTCGGGACGGGACGGGGAGCTGTTTTTT. It codes for CASSYSGRDGELFF.

This rearrangement joins TRBV5-5 to TRBJ2-5, with TRBD2 matching 12 bases. After removal of 1 base from V and 2 bases from J, the junction contained 3 bases not matched to a gene. The germline V gene has CDR1 SGHKS and CDR2 YYEKEE (reference sequence). This CDR3 has 16 amino acids. CDR3 in amino acids: CASSLFTSGGQETQYF. The CDR3 DNA sequence: TGTGCCAGCAGCTTGTTTACTAGCGGGGGGCAAGAGACCCAGTACTTC.

The chain has TRBV5-1 and TRBJ2-7; D is ambiguous. From germline, CDR1 is SGHRS and CDR2 YFSETQ. The CDR3 is 13 amino acids. Trimming removed 4 bases from V and 2 bases from J, with 10 bases in between. The DNA of the CDR3 is TGCGCCAGCAGCCGAGGCAGCGCCTACGAGCAGTACTTC. Amino acid sequence: CASSRGSAYEQYF.

The table lists this clonotype with many counts. This chain uses TRBV9 with TRBJ2-7; D is possibly TRBD1 or TRBD2 (6 bases each). V lost 4 bases and J 2 bases, leaving 13 bases between the germline ends. The CDR3 has 14 amino acids. CDR1 and CDR2 (germline): SGDLS, YYNGEE. DNA for the CDR3: TGTGCCAGCAGCCGGGGGCAGGGAGCCTACGAGCAGTACTTC. It translates to CASSRGQGAYEQYF. The full variable domain, in which reference TRBV9 and TRBJ2-7 provide the parts outside the CDR3, is DSGVTQTPKHLITATGQRVTLRCSPRSGDLSVYWYQQSLDQGLQFLIQYYNGEERAKGNILERFSAQQFPDLHSELNLSSLELGDSALYFCASSRGQGAYEQYFGPGTRLTVT.

This clonotype was counted many times. J is TRBJ2-3 and V is TRBV5-4; TRBD1 agrees at 7 bases. Germline lookup yields CDR1 SGHNT and CDR2 YYREEE (reference sequence). The CDR3 consists of 14 residues. The J segment lost 4 bases and the V segment lost 3 bases, leaving 5 bases of the junction unmatched. The CDR3 region is CASSSGTEPDTQYF. CDR3 in DNA: TGTGCCAGCAGCTCGGGGACAGAACCAGATACGCAGTATTTT.

The rearrangement links TRBV11-2 to TRBJ1-1; 7 bases map to TRBD1. CDR3 length: 15 amino acids. The germline V gene encodes CDR1 SGHAT and CDR2 FQNNGV. After removal of 5 bases from V and 4 bases from J, the junction contained 10 bases not matched to a gene. CDR3 amino acids: CASSPRQGRTTEAFF. The CDR3, as DNA: TGTGCCAGCAGCCCACGACAGGGCCGAACCACTGAAGCTTTCTTT. Supplemented by reference TRBV11-2 and TRBJ1-1, the full variable domain reads EAGVAQSPRYKIIEKRQSVAFWCNPISGHATLYWYQQILGQGPKLLIQFQNNGVVDDSQLPKDRFSAERLKGVDSTLKIQPAKLEDSAVYLCASSPRQGRTTEAFFGQGTRLTVV.

This clonotype was recorded many times. V and J are TRBV11-2 and TRBJ2-5; TRBD2 matches 7 bases. The CDR3 is made up of 13 amino acids. V shed 6 bases and J 1 base; nucleotides not matched to a gene: 2. Germline CDR1 SGHAT, CDR2 FQNNGV. CDR3 coding DNA: TGTGCCAGCAGGCGGGAGCCCCAAGAGACCCAGTACTTC. Protein: CASRREPQETQYF.

The table lists this clonotype with a few counts. The chain is built from TRBV24-1 and TRBJ1-2; weak D call: TRBD1 (5 bases). The CDR3 length is 11 residues. Trimming shortened V by 6 bases and J by 8 bases, and 9 bases separated the two germline ends. CDR1 is KGHDR, CDR2 SFDVKD, per germline. The CDR3 region has the DNA TGTGCCACCAGTCCAGGGAACGGCTACACCTTC. It translates to CATSPGNGYTF.

The chain is built from TRBV13 and TRBJ2-5; the match to TRBD1 covers 7 bases. Trimming removed 0 bases from V and 3 bases from J; junction bases left unmatched: 7. There are 16 residues in the CDR3. CDR1 and CDR2 (germline): PRHDT, FYEKMQ (reference sequence). CDR3 bases: TGTGCCAGCAGCTTAGGGACGCAGGGGGTTGAAGAGACCCAGTACTTC. It specifies CASSLGTQGVEETQYF.

With respect to this clonotype: A single base separates this from a much larger clone, so it may be a read error. The rearrangement joins TRBV21-1 to TRBJ2-1. TRBV21-1 has pseudogene status. The length of the CDR3 is 15 residues. The CDR3 is CASSKDRRAYNEQFF. The CDR3 DNA follows: TGTGCCAGCAGCAAGGACCGAAGGGCCTACAATGAGCAGTTCTTC.

The chain carries TRBV7-2 and TRBJ2-7; 7 nucleotides line up with TRBD1. Unmatched junction bases numbered 10, after V lost 3 bases and J lost 5 bases. Germline V gene data show CDR1 as SGHTA and CDR2 as FQGNSA. The CDR3 runs to 15 residues. CDR3 sequence reads: CASSFRTGLEDEQYF. The CDR3, as DNA: TGTGCCAGCAGCTTTCGGACAGGTCTGGAAGACGAGCAGTACTTC.

J is TRBJ2-1 and V is TRBV27; no clear D. Between the trimmed V and J ends, which lost 5 bases and 5 bases, there was a span of 13 bases. CDR1 and CDR2 from the germline V gene are MNHEY and SMNVEV (reference sequence). The CDR3 is made up of 14 amino acids. CDR3 sequence (DNA): TGTGCCAGCAGTCTCCTAGAGTCCCACAATGAGCAGTTCTTC. Its protein is CASSLLESHNEQFF.

This clonotype has a handful of counts. The V gene is TRBV6-6, the J gene TRBJ1-2; 7 nucleotides agree with TRBD1. The CDR3 is made up of 14 amino acids. Germline V gene data show CDR1 as MNHNY and CDR2 as SVGAGI (reference sequence). V lost 8 bases, J lost 5 bases, and 11 bases stayed unmatched. The CDR3, as DNA: TGTGCCAGCCAAGCGGGAGGGGGCGCATATGGCTACACCTTC. Amino acids: CASQAGGGAYGYTF.

V is TRBV30 and J is TRBJ2-6; D may match TRBD1 or TRBD2 (5 bases each). The CDR3 has 18 residues. Per the germline V gene, CDR1 is GTSNPN and CDR2 is SVGIG (reference sequence). Trimming took 0 bases from V and 0 from J, leaving 15 bases between them. CDR3 amino acids: CAWSVLVRGRSGANVLTF. The CDR3 DNA is TGTGCCTGGAGTGTACTAGTCCGGGGACGCTCTGGGGCCAACGTCCTGACTTTC.

This clonotype was seen many times. The gene calls are TRBV4-2 and TRBJ2-3; D is perhaps TRBD2 (6 bases). The germline CDR1 and CDR2 sequences are LGHNA and YNFKEQ. The CDR3 has 16 amino acids. V was clipped by 0 bases and J by 0 bases, with 10 bases between them. CDR3 sequence reads: CASSQDPGLSTDTQYF. CDR3 DNA sequence: TGTGCCAGCAGCCAAGATCCGGGACTTAGCACAGATACGCAGTATTTT.

This chain links TRBV7-2 with TRBJ2-2; no definite D call. Germline V CDR1 and CDR2: SGHTA, FQGNSA. The CDR3 totals 15 residues. V was cut by 2 bases and J by 4 bases, with 11 bases left in between. The CDR3 DNA follows: TGTGCCAGCAGCTTAAGGCTAGAGATCACCGGGGAGCTGTTTTTT. Its protein product is CASSLRLEITGELFF. Variable domain in full (rest from reference TRBV7-2 and TRBJ2-2): GAGVSQSPSNKVTEKGKDVELRCDPISGHTALYWYRQSLGQGLEFLIYFQGNSAPDKSGLPSDRFSAERTGGSVSTLTIQRTQQEDSAVYLCASSLRLEITGELFFGEGSRLTVL.

This clonotype has ten or more counts. The chain uses TRBV2 and TRBJ2-2; D is ambiguous. The CDR3 runs 14 residues. Trimming left V 4 bases short and J 1 base short, with 7 bases between. Looked up from germline, CDR1 is SNHLY and CDR2 is FYNNEI. Here the CDR3 reads CASSARQNTGELFF. The CDR3 DNA follows: TGTGCCAGCAGTGCCCGACAGAACACCGGGGAGCTGTTTTTT.

This clonotype was counted many times. This rearrangement joins TRBV2 to TRBJ1-6; no clear D. V was pared by 5 bases and J by 2 bases, with 10 bases between. The germline gives CDR1 SNHLY, CDR2 FYNNEI. The length of the CDR3 is 15 residues. The CDR3 spells CASSSEGTYNSPLHF. CDR3 nucleotide sequence: TGTGCCAGCAGTTCCGAAGGGACCTATAATTCACCCCTCCACTTT. The complete variable domain, with remaining parts taken from reference TRBV2 and TRBJ1-6, reads EPEVTQTPSHQVTQMGQEVILRCVPISNHLYFYWYRQILGQKVEFLVSFYNNEISEKSEIFDDQFSVERPDGSNFTLKIRSTKLEDSAMYFCASSSEGTYNSPLHFGNGTRLTVT.

J is TRBJ2-1 and V is TRBV2; the D call may be TRBD1 or TRBD2 (7 bases each). Trimming removed 2 bases at V and 4 bases at J, with 12 bases between. Germline V gene data show CDR1 as SNHLY and CDR2 as FYNNEI. This CDR3 contains 15 residues. This chain's CDR3 is CASSEQGGAYNEQFF. DNA for the CDR3: TGTGCCAGCAGTGAACAGGGGGGGGCGTACAATGAGCAGTTCTTC.

This clonotype appeared many times. This chain joins TRBV7-9 and TRBJ1-4, with D perhaps TRBD1 (5 bases). Germline V gene sequence: CDR1 SEHNR, CDR2 FQNEAQ (reference sequence). This CDR3 spans 14 amino acids. V lost 8 bases, J lost 5 bases, and 15 bases lay in between. Here the CDR3 reads CASRTGKSNEKLFF. The CDR3 nucleotides are TGTGCCAGCCGTACAGGCAAGAGCAATGAAAAACTGTTTTTT.